This T cell receptor (beta chain) was observed in a study of shared clonotypes between healthy human individuals. Study-level results: The authors expected sequencing depth to affect clonotype sharing among donors.

Comment on this clone: Its antigen is unknown.

On ten immunoSEQ deep assay plates, unsorted PBMC DNA was sequenced. TCRdb keeps only in-frame clones here, not all; method: immunoSEQ multiplex PCR. The table has more than 400,000 clones, about 72% seen once. Genomic DNA from unsorted samples was obtained from 80 million to 100 million PBMCs (per sample). The sequencing input was PBMCs. The receptor was isolated from a woman in her forties in good health. Some clones in this sample may be carry-over from other donors' samples.

The CDR3 is CASSLSPWTSGFSYEQYF. Here the CDR3 DNA reads TGTGCCAGCAGTTTATCGCCTTGGACTAGCGGCTTCTCCTACGAGCAGTACTTC. The chain links TRBV28 to TRBJ2-7, with 10 bases identical to TRBD2. The J segment lost 0 bases and the V segment lost 1 base, leaving 9 bases of the junction unmatched. Germline CDR1 reads MDHEN; CDR2 reads SYDVKM. The CDR3 runs to 18 residues.